The rows below give T cell receptor beta chains drawn from one sample of a study of blood T cells in healthy people across ages. Via MiXCR, TCRdb re-called the 5' RACE reads, giving one row per CDR3 protein. The profile shows 1.5 million to 2 million distinct CDR3 sequences, 35% to 50% of them singletons. The sequenced sample consisted of blood. These receptors came from a human donor in good health. Each CDR3 is given with its conserved first and last residue. The order of the fields is J gene, V gene, D gene, clone size, CDR3 DNA, CDR3 protein. D genes are given only for firm matches. Expanded clones get a size class; other rows say once, few or many, or leave the size out.

j_call: TRBJ2-5
v_call: TRBV7-2
d_call: .
clone_size: few
cdr3_nt: TGTGCCAGCAGCTTTACCGGGACGGAGGGGGAGACCCAGTACTTC
cdr3_aa: CASSFTGTEGETQYF

j_call: TRBJ1-1
v_call: TRBV12-3/TRBV12-4
d_call: .
clone_size: .
cdr3_nt: TGTGCCAGCAGTTTAGATGGGGCAGGGATCATGAACACTGAAGCTTTCTTT
cdr3_aa: CASSLDGAGIMNTEAFF

j_call: TRBJ2-5
v_call: TRBV29-1
d_call: .
clone_size: .
cdr3_nt: TGCAGCGTTAAGTCACAGGGCGGGGACGAGACCCAGTACTTC
cdr3_aa: CSVKSQGGDETQYF

j_call: TRBJ2-7
v_call: TRBV20-1
d_call: .
clone_size: .
cdr3_nt: TGCAGTGCTAGACCAGACGGCTACGAGCAGTACTTC
cdr3_aa: CSARPDGYEQYF

j_call: TRBJ1-5
v_call: TRBV3-1
d_call: .
clone_size: .
cdr3_nt: TGTGCCAGCAGCCCACAGGGACTCAATCAGCCCCAGCATTTT
cdr3_aa: CASSPQGLNQPQHF

j_call: TRBJ2-5
v_call: TRBV30
d_call: .
clone_size: once
cdr3_nt: TGTGCCTGGAACGGTAGGGGCCATCGGGAGACCCAGTACTTC
cdr3_aa: CAWNGRGHRETQYF

j_call: TRBJ2-4
v_call: TRBV4-3
d_call: TRBD2
clone_size: few
cdr3_nt: TGCGCCAGCAGCCAAGATGGAACTAGCGGGGGGGGGTCGGTGGTCATTCAGTACTTC
cdr3_aa: CASSQDGTSGGGSVVIQYF

j_call: TRBJ2-7
v_call: TRBV4-3
d_call: .
clone_size: few
cdr3_nt: TGCGCCAGCAGCCGGCGTTATGCACAGGGCGAGGACGAGCAGTACTTC
cdr3_aa: CASSRRYAQGEDEQYF

j_call: TRBJ2-3
v_call: TRBV6-6
d_call: TRBD1
clone_size: few
cdr3_nt: TGTGCCAGCGGGGCCAGGGGGCTAACTAGCACAGATACGCAGTATTTT
cdr3_aa: CASGARGLTSTDTQYF

j_call: TRBJ2-3
v_call: TRBV20-1
d_call: TRBD2
clone_size: few
cdr3_nt: TGCAGTGCTAGGAGGACTAGCGGGGAGGATACGCAGTATTTT
cdr3_aa: CSARRTSGEDTQYF